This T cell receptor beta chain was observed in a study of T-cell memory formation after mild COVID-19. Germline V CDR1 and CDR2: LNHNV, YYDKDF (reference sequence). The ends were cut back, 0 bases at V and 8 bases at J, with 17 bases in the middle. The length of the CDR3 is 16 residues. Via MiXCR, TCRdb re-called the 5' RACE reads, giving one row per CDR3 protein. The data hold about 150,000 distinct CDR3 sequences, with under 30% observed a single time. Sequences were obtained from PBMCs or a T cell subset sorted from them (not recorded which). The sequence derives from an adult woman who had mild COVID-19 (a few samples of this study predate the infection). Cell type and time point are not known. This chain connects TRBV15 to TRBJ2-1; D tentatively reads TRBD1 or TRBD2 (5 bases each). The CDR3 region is CATSRDIGTVVDEQFF. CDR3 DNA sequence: TGTGCCACCAGCAGAGATATTGGGACCGTCGTCGATGAGCAGTTCTTC.